A single T cell receptor (beta chain) is shown here with its context. The antigen remains unidentified. The germline V gene encodes CDR1 DFQATT and CDR2 SNEGSKA (reference sequence). CDR3 size: 9 residues. Trimming shortened V by 5 bases and J by 8 bases, and 6 bases separated the two germline ends. Regarding treatment: oral pan-JAK inhibitor, 5-10 mg twice daily. The sample comes from a study of CD8+ T cells in alopecia areata. Study background: Among treated patients, severity was scored by affected scalp area percentage. Study-level results: Greater clonality was observed in lesional scalp samples, especially alopecia totalis/universalis, versus normal scalp. On tofacitinib, scalp and blood still held many of the expanded lesional clones. Among the top 100, expanded CD8+ clones were significantly decreased by tofacitinib, as was scalp clonality.

RNA extraction and reverse transcription yielded cDNA as sequencing template. Assay used: immunoSEQ multiplex PCR; TCRdb lists only in-frame clones, some missing. The sample yields around 270,000 clones, 58% seen once. This receptor was obtained from a human donor with alopecia areata. This sample comprised CD4+ T cells sorted from blood, obtained at week 24, from a patient treated with tofacitinib. V usage is TRBV20-1 and J usage is TRBJ1-2; D is undetermined. As DNA, the CDR3 is TGCAGTGCTTTACAGGGCTACACCTTC. Its translation is CSALQGYTF.